The present TCR beta chain was sequenced within a study of T-cell reconstitution after alpha-beta-depleted transplantation in children. Trimming shortened V by 4 bases and J by 2 bases, and 14 bases separated the two germline ends. In germline, CDR1 is SQVTM, CDR2 ANQGSEA. There are 14 residues in the CDR3. Unique molecular identifiers were used to barcode this TCRbeta library. TCRdb passed the PCR reads through MiXCR, listing each CDR3 protein once. The sample holds some 240,000 distinct CDR3 sequences, about 11% seen once. This clonotype was detected ten times or more. The sequence was obtained from a human donor who donated a stem cell graft to a child with acute lymphoblastic leukemia. The J gene is TRBJ1-1, the V gene TRBV29-1; D is ambiguous. The sequencing here drew on PBMCs from the stem cell graft donor, taken from the stem cell graft. The CDR3 region has the DNA TGCAGCGTTGGGTCCCGGGGAATAAACACTGAAGCTTTCTTT. It translates to CSVGSRGINTEAFF.